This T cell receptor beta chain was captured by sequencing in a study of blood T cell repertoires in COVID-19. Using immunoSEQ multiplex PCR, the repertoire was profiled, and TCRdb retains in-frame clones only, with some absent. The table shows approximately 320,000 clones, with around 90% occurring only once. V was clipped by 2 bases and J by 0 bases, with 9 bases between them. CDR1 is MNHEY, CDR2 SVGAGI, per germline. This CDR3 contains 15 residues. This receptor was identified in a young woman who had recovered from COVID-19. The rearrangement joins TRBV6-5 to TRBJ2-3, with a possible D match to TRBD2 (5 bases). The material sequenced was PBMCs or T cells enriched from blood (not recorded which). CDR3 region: CASSYTRASTDTQYF. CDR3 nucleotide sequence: TGTGCCAGCAGTTACACTAGGGCTAGCACAGATACGCAGTATTTT.